This T cell receptor (beta chain) was observed in a study of blood T cell repertoires in COVID-19. At the level of the study: Samples came from the United States, Italy and Spain, spanning acute and convalescent COVID-19. T cells, B-cell-depleted T cells, or PBMCs supplied cDNA or gDNA.

This CDR3 region has 15 residues. Germline V lookup: CDR1 SGHDT, CDR2 YYEEEE. V was clipped by 4 bases and J by 2 bases; unmatched bases: 3. In the original workflow: Amplification with reference gene primers provided the estimates of nucleated cell counts. Profiling relied on immunoSEQ multiplex PCR, and the TCRdb table lists in-frame clones only, not all of them. The V and J calls and clone size come from that table; D and trimming were worked out from the DNA. This table has approximately 66,000 clones, 80% to 90% appearing once. The receptor was derived from a human donor with active COVID-19. The donor label of this sample is uncertain. The chain is built from TRBV5-6 and TRBJ2-1; 10 bases fit TRBD1. Input material: peripheral blood. CDR3 coding DNA: TGTGCCAGCAGCCCAGGACAGGGGGCCTACAATGAGCAGTTCTTC. This codes for CASSPGQGAYNEQFF.